The 19 T cell receptor beta chains in this list originate from one sample, sequenced in a study of Graves' ophthalmopathy and Graves' hyperthyroidism. The study amplified TCR beta CDR3 regions using RNA transcripts. An initial RT-PCR round employing HTBI primers preceded a second-round multiplex PCR. TCRdb ran MiXCR on the multiplex PCR reads and lists one entry per CDR3 protein. Among 350,000 to 400,000 distinct CDR3 sequences listed, less than 20% were seen once. The sequenced sample was peripheral blood. The receptors shown here come from a young woman with stable Graves' hyperthyroidism.

This clonotype was found many times. The V and J genes are TRBV20-1 and TRBJ2-1, with D perhaps TRBD1 (5 bases). The CDR3 spans 13 residues. Between the trimmed V and J ends, which lost 0 bases and 6 bases, there was a span of 9 bases. Germline V lookup: CDR1 DFQATT, CDR2 SNEGSKA (reference sequence). CDR3 sequence (DNA): TGCAGTGCTAGAGATCTCCAGGGCAATGAGCAGTTCTTC. Encoded protein: CSARDLQGNEQFF.

This clonotype was recorded at least ten times. Here the CDR3 DNA reads TGTGCCACCAGTGATTGGAGTGGACAGGGACCCTATGGCTACACCTTC. It yields the protein CATSDWSGQGPYGYTF. The genes are TRBV24-1 and TRBJ1-2; 8 nucleotides line up with TRBD1. This CDR3 comprises 16 residues. The V gene end was trimmed by 2 bases and the J gene end by 4 bases; junction bases not matched to a gene: 8. In germline, CDR1 is KGHDR, CDR2 SFDVKD.

This clonotype showed up just a few times. As DNA, the CDR3 is TGTGCCACGAGGGACAGGGGACAGGAGACCCAGTACTTC. This translates into CATRDRGQETQYF. This rearrangement joins TRBV19 to TRBJ2-5; TRBD1 matches at 10 bases. Germline-derived CDR1 and CDR2 are LNHDA and SQIVND (reference sequence). J lost 5 bases, V lost 10 bases, and 7 bases had no gene match. The CDR3 sequence is 13 residues long.

The table lists this clonotype with many counts. The gene calls are TRBV12-3 or TRBV12-4 and TRBJ1-5; D gene ambiguous. V was pared by 2 bases and J by 3 bases, with 11 bases between. There are 15 residues in the CDR3. The CDR3 coding sequence is TGTGCCAGCAGTTTAAAAGGGCAGACCAATCAGCCCCAGCATTTT. It is translated as CASSLKGQTNQPQHF.

This clonotype has a count of ten or more. CDR3 DNA sequence: TGTGCCAGCAGGGACTCAGGGACCGGGGAGCTGTTTTTT. It encodes CASRDSGTGELFF. This rearrangement joins TRBV6-5 to TRBJ2-2, with D perhaps given as TRBD1 or TRBD2 (5 bases each). With 6 bases removed from V and 5 bases from J, the gap between germline ends came to 10 bases. The germline gives CDR1 MNHEY, CDR2 SVGAGI. The CDR3 has 13 amino acids.

The chain combines TRBV20-1 with TRBJ2-7; D might be TRBD1 (6 bases). The CDR3 consists of 18 residues. Per germline, CDR1 DFQATT and CDR2 SNEGSKA (reference sequence). V gave up 0 bases and J gave up 3 bases, with 24 bases separating them. CDR3 sequence reads: CSARDNSREQGEFYEQYF. CDR3 nucleotides: TGCAGTGCTAGAGATAATTCTCGGGAACAGGGAGAGTTCTACGAGCAGTACTTC.

This clonotype was seen a few times. The V call is TRBV5-1, the J call TRBJ1-6, with a weak D call TRBD1 (6 bases). Trimming removed 3 bases from V and 8 bases from J, with 15 bases in between. CDR1 is SGHRS and CDR2 is YFSETQ in the germline V gene. The CDR3 sequence is 15 residues long. Here the CDR3 reads CASSWGTNGDSPLHF. The DNA for the CDR3 is TGCGCCAGCAGCTGGGGGACAAACGGGGATTCACCCCTCCACTTT.

The chain carries TRBV6-1 and TRBJ2-7; possible D gene TRBD1, 5 bases. This CDR3 spans 15 amino acids. The V and J ends lost 7 bases and 0 bases respectively, with 16 bases between them. CDR1 and CDR2 (germline): MNHNS, SASEGT. The CDR3 nucleotides read TGTGCCAGCACCCCAACAGGCCCCAGCTCCTACGAGCAGTACTTC. Translating it yields CASTPTGPSSYEQYF.

This clonotype was counted many times. V usage is TRBV6-2 or TRBV6-3 and J usage is TRBJ2-5; 8 bases line up with TRBD1. After removal of 3 bases from V and 6 bases from J, the junction contained 12 bases not matched to a gene. Germline CDR1 is MNHEY and CDR2 is SVGEGT. This CDR3 region has 16 residues. The CDR3 is CASSYLRYRGDQTQYF. The DNA of the CDR3 is TGTGCCAGCAGTTATCTGAGGTACAGGGGGGACCAGACCCAGTACTTC.

A word on this clonotype: The germline gene is not matched at one end of the junction; a read error may be the cause. This rearrangement joins TRBV28 to TRBJ1-5; 12 bases line up with TRBD1. From germline, CDR1 is MDHEN and CDR2 SYDVKM. CDR3 size: 15 residues. CDR3 protein: CAISWGTGGDQPQHF. CDR3 nucleotide sequence: TGTGCCATCAGTTGGGGGACAGGGGGCGATCAGCCCCAGCATTTT.

This clonotype was recorded at least ten times. The chain is built from TRBV20-1 and TRBJ2-5, with D tentatively TRBD1 (5 bases). This CDR3 comprises 12 residues. Trimming removed 0 bases from V and 5 bases from J, with 7 bases in between. Germline CDR1 is DFQATT and CDR2 is SNEGSKA (reference sequence). The CDR3 is CSARDQGETQYF. The CDR3 DNA reads TGCAGTGCTAGAGATCAGGGTGAGACCCAGTACTTC.

This clonotype was detected many times. V usage is TRBV15 and J usage is TRBJ2-7; D may be TRBD2 (5 bases). Trimming took 0 bases from V and 2 from J, leaving 8 bases between them. Germline lookup yields CDR1 LNHNV and CDR2 YYDKDF (reference sequence). This CDR3 comprises 14 residues. The CDR3 nucleotides are TGTGCCACCAGCAGAGATCGGGGTCCCTACGAGCAGTACTTC. This encodes CATSRDRGPYEQYF.

This clonotype appeared many times. J is TRBJ2-5 and V is TRBV12-3 or TRBV12-4; unclear D gene. The V and J ends lost 5 bases and 4 bases respectively, with 11 bases between them. The CDR3 is 13 residues long. CDR3 sequence reads: CASSPQSAETQYF. The CDR3 region has the DNA TGTGCCAGCAGTCCTCAGTCGGCAGAGACCCAGTACTTC.

Many counts were recorded for this clonotype. This rearrangement joins TRBV5-1 to TRBJ2-6, with 10 bases aligning to TRBD1. V dropped 4 bases and J dropped 0; count of bases not matched to a gene: 4. Germline loops: CDR1 SGHRS, CDR2 YFSETQ. CDR3 length equals 17 residues. This chain's CDR3 is CASSGGTGASGANVLTF. The CDR3 DNA is TGCGCCAGCAGCGGCGGGACAGGGGCCTCTGGGGCCAACGTCCTGACTTTC.

The chain is built from TRBV6-2 or TRBV6-3 and TRBJ1-1; TRBD1 matches at 12 bases. CDR1 is MNHEY, CDR2 SVGEGT, per germline. This CDR3 spans 14 amino acids. Trimming at V came to 8 bases and at J to 11 bases, leaving 12 bases not matched to a gene. In DNA, the CDR3 is TGTGCCAGCTTTGACCCGGGACAGGGGGCGTATGCTTTCTTT. As protein: CASFDPGQGAYAFF.

This clonotype was counted many times. V gene TRBV4-1 combines with J gene TRBJ1-2, with D perhaps matching TRBD1 (6 bases). The germline V gene has CDR1 MGHRA and CDR2 YSYEKL. Trimming removed 4 bases at V and 2 bases at J, with 23 bases between. The CDR3 is 18 amino acids. CDR3 sequence reads: CASSPGRQELSRNYGYTF. The CDR3 coding sequence is TGCGCCAGCAGCCCAGGGAGACAGGAGCTCTCCCGGAACTATGGCTACACCTTC.

This clonotype was observed a few times. V gene TRBV7-2 combines with J gene TRBJ1-2; D remains unclear. Germline CDR1 reads SGHTA; CDR2 reads FQGNSA. CDR3 length equals 15 residues. V shed 5 bases and J shed 0 bases, with 13 bases lying between them. The CDR3 region is CASSPPGRTNYGYTF. DNA for the CDR3: TGTGCCAGCAGCCCACCGGGCCGCACTAACTATGGCTACACCTTC.

This clonotype has just a few counts. This chain uses TRBV25-1 with TRBJ2-2, with D perhaps matching TRBD2 (6 bases). Germline lookup yields CDR1 MGHDK and CDR2 SYGVNS. Trimming took off 7 bases at V and 6 bases at J, with 12 bases between the two ends. This CDR3 has 13 amino acids. The CDR3 region has the DNA TGTGCCAGCACCGAGACGGGAGCCGGGGAGCTGTTTTTT. This translates into CASTETGAGELFF.

This clonotype occurred many times. This CDR3 is missing its conserved last phenylalanine or tryptophan, likely due to a read error. V and J are TRBV27 and TRBJ1-6, with D unclear. Trimming took off 5 bases at V and 10 bases at J, with 18 bases between the two ends. Germline CDR1 is MNHEY and CDR2 is SMNVEV (reference sequence). The CDR3 contains 15 residues. The CDR3 is CASSTSRASGSPLHL. Written as DNA, the CDR3 is TGTGCCAGCAGTACCTCAAGGGCCTCGGGGTCACCCCTCCACCTT.